These 17 T cell receptor beta chains were sequenced from one sample in a study of spatial heterogeneity in lung cancer. TCRdb re-called the 5' RACE reads through MiXCR, storing one row per CDR3 protein. The table has about 52,000 distinct CDR3 sequences, roughly 8.1% seen once; the top ten hold roughly 35%. As to time point: blood at routine non-recurrence follow-up after resection. In each case, whole RNA from tumor, nontumor lung or frozen PBMC was sequenced unsorted. Sequenced here: PBMCs, sampled at follow-up. The source is a female donor with early-stage non-small cell lung cancer.

This clonotype was counted ten times or more. This chain links TRBV5-1 with TRBJ2-7; weak D call: TRBD2 (6 bases). CDR1 is SGHRS and CDR2 is YFSETQ in the germline V gene. V gave up 0 bases and J gave up 2 bases, with 18 bases separating them. This CDR3 comprises 17 residues. In nucleotides, the CDR3 is TGCGCCAGCAGCTTGGGTGCCGACACTAGCTCTACCTACGAGCAGTACTTC. It is translated as CASSLGADTSSTYEQYF.

This clonotype appeared many times. The chain has TRBV5-1 and TRBJ2-3; the match to TRBD2 covers 7 bases. Germline V gives CDR1 SGHRS, CDR2 YFSETQ. With V trimmed by 4 bases and J by 6 bases, 8 bases remained unmatched. This CDR3 is built from 14 residues. The DNA for the CDR3 is TGCGCCAGCAGCCCCCGGGGGGACGAGGATACGCAGTATTTT. The encoded protein is CASSPRGDEDTQYF.

This sequence joins TRBV5-1 and TRBJ2-3; 12 positions match TRBD2. The CDR3 has 15 residues. From germline, CDR1 is SGHRS and CDR2 YFSETQ. V trimming: 5 bases; J trimming: 1 base; junction bases outside the gene matches: 2. CDR3 sequence (DNA): TGCGCCAGCAGTAGGACTAGCGGGGGCACAGATACGCAGTATTTT. Amino acids: CASSRTSGGTDTQYF. The full variable domain, rest sourced from reference TRBV5-1 and TRBJ2-3, is KAGVTQTPRYLIKTRGQQVTLSCSPISGHRSVSWYQQTPGQGLQFLFEYFSETQRNKGNFPGRFSGRQFSNSRSEMNVSTLELGDSALYLCASSRTSGGTDTQYFGPGTRLTVL.

This clonotype was seen ten or more times. V gene TRBV20-1 combines with J gene TRBJ2-3; D gene ambiguous. The germline V gene encodes CDR1 DFQATT and CDR2 SNEGSKA (reference sequence). The CDR3 spans 13 residues. V lost 3 bases to trimming and J lost 0 bases, with 7 bases between them. The CDR3 region is CSASTASTDTQYF. The CDR3 DNA sequence: TGCAGTGCTAGCACGGCGAGCACAGATACGCAGTATTTT.

V usage is TRBV4-2 and J usage is TRBJ2-5; 16 nucleotides line up with TRBD2. Germline CDR1 LGHNA, CDR2 YNFKEQ. The CDR3 loop spans 17 amino acids. The V gene end was trimmed by 4 bases and the J gene end by 4 bases; junction bases not matched to a gene: 6. The chain's CDR3 is CASSLGTSGGARETQYF. The CDR3 nucleotides are TGTGCCAGCAGCCTTGGGACTAGCGGGGGGGCACGAGAGACCCAGTACTTC.

The table lists this clonotype with many counts. V and J are TRBV2 and TRBJ2-4; a weak D match, TRBD2 (6 bases). V was clipped by 7 bases and J by 7 bases, with 26 bases between them. Germline lookup yields CDR1 SNHLY and CDR2 FYNNEI. The CDR3 length is 17 residues. This chain's CDR3 is CASIVGRGYPGRNIQYF. The CDR3 bases are TGTGCCAGCATCGTCGGACGGGGGTACCCGGGGAGGAACATTCAGTACTTC.

This clonotype was seen more than once but under ten times. The chain links TRBV20-1 to TRBJ1-5; D is undetermined. V gave up 6 bases and J gave up 5 bases, with 20 bases separating them. Germline V gene data show CDR1 as DFQATT and CDR2 as SNEGSKA (reference sequence). The CDR3 is 15 amino acids. Written as DNA, the CDR3 is TGCAGTGCGGGGTCAAATATGGTCGGACATCAGCCCCAGCATTTT. Translation: CSAGSNMVGHQPQHF.

This clonotype was seen at least ten times. This chain links TRBV5-1 with TRBJ2-5, with D maybe TRBD1 (5 bases). The CDR3 spans 14 residues. V lost 8 bases and J 1 base, leaving 15 bases between the germline ends. Germline values: CDR1 SGHRS, CDR2 YFSETQ. The CDR3 sequence: CASTPGSLQETQYF. The CDR3 nucleotides are TGCGCCAGTACCCCAGGGTCTCTCCAAGAGACCCAGTACTTC.

With respect to this clonotype: This may arise from a read error, as a much more abundant clone is one base away. The chain links TRBV7-8 to TRBJ1-4; D unclear. Per the germline V gene, CDR1 is SGHVS and CDR2 is FQNEAQ. This CDR3 spans 12 amino acids. Written as DNA, the CDR3 is TGTGCCGGCAGCGGGCTCCCTGAAAAACTGTTTTTT. Translating it yields CAGSGLPEKLFF.

This clonotype was counted many times. This rearrangement joins TRBV5-1 to TRBJ1-3; D not certain. The germline V and J ends were trimmed by 5 bases and 0 bases, with 9 bases remaining between them. The CDR3 spans 14 residues. Germline loops: CDR1 SGHRS, CDR2 YFSETQ. Written as DNA, the CDR3 is TGCGCCAGCAGAGGCCCGAGCTCTGGAAACACCATATATTTT. Residues: CASRGPSSGNTIYF.

This clonotype was seen many times. V and J are TRBV18 and TRBJ2-6, with TRBD1 identical over 7 bases. Germline CDR1 reads KGHSH; CDR2 reads LQKENI. The J segment lost 0 bases and the V segment lost 1 base, leaving 3 bases of the junction unmatched. CDR3 length: 17 amino acids. The CDR3 DNA reads TGTGCCAGCTCACCACAGGGGGCCAACTCTGGGGCCAACGTCCTGACTTTC. The encoded protein is CASSPQGANSGANVLTF.

This clonotype was seen repeatedly, ten times or more. CDR3 DNA: TGTGCCAGCAGCCCGGGACAGGGGATTCACAATGAGCAGTTCTTC. Translated, it gives CASSPGQGIHNEQFF. The gene calls are TRBV7-2 and TRBJ2-1; 10 nucleotides agree with TRBD1. The CDR3 extends over 15 amino acids. J gave up 5 bases and V 5 bases, and 6 bases lay outside the gene matches. Germline CDR1 SGHTA, CDR2 FQGNSA.

This clonotype has only a few counts. V and J are TRBV2 and TRBJ2-1, with 9 bases aligning to TRBD2. The CDR3 runs 14 residues. CDR1 SNHLY and CDR2 FYNNEI come from the germline V gene. The V gene end was trimmed by 6 bases and the J gene end by 9 bases; junction bases not matched to a gene: 9. CDR3 sequence reads: CASRVFLAGSEQFF. The DNA of the CDR3 is TGTGCCAGCAGAGTTTTTCTAGCGGGGAGTGAGCAGTTCTTC. The variable domain in full, completed from reference TRBV2 and TRBJ2-1, reads EPEVTQTPSHQVTQMGQEVILRCVPISNHLYFYWYRQILGQKVEFLVSFYNNEISEKSEIFDDQFSVERPDGSNFTLKIRSTKLEDSAMYFCASRVFLAGSEQFFGPGTRLTVL.

V usage is TRBV6-5 and J usage is TRBJ2-3, with TRBD2 matching 7 bases. CDR1 is MNHEY, CDR2 SVGAGI, per germline. The CDR3 contains 16 residues. V lost 7 bases, J lost 0 bases, and 10 bases stayed unmatched. The CDR3 DNA follows: TGTGCCAGCAACAACGGGGAGGGTAGGAGCACAGATACGCAGTATTTT. Its translation: CASNNGEGRSTDTQYF.

The chain couples TRBV5-1 to TRBJ1-1, with a tentative D call TRBD1 (5 bases). CDR1 and CDR2 (germline): SGHRS, YFSETQ. This CDR3 has 12 residues. Trimming took 5 bases from V and 8 from J, leaving 13 bases between them. The CDR3 protein is CASREPEGEAFF. CDR3 DNA: TGCGCCAGCAGGGAGCCAGAGGGGGAAGCTTTCTTT. Using reference TRBV5-1 and TRBJ1-1 for the parts outside the CDR3, the full variable domain is KAGVTQTPRYLIKTRGQQVTLSCSPISGHRSVSWYQQTPGQGLQFLFEYFSETQRNKGNFPGRFSGRQFSNSRSEMNVSTLELGDSALYLCASREPEGEAFFGQGTRLTVV.

V is TRBV2 and J is TRBJ2-1; D assignment may be TRBD1 or TRBD2 (5 bases each). The length of the CDR3 is 15 residues. Germline values: CDR1 SNHLY, CDR2 FYNNEI. V lost 7 bases to trimming and J lost 4 bases, with 17 bases between them. CDR3 bases: TGTGCCAGCACCCGTACGAGGGACCGATACAATGAGCAGTTCTTC. This codes for CASTRTRDRYNEQFF. The complete variable domain, with remaining parts taken from reference TRBV2 and TRBJ2-1, reads EPEVTQTPSHQVTQMGQEVILRCVPISNHLYFYWYRQILGQKVEFLVSFYNNEISEKSEIFDDQFSVERPDGSNFTLKIRSTKLEDSAMYFCASTRTRDRYNEQFFGPGTRLTVL.

This clonotype showed up many times. This chain uses TRBV28 with TRBJ2-6, with a tentative D call TRBD1 (6 bases). V was pared by 2 bases and J by 1 base, with 12 bases between. Germline-derived CDR1 and CDR2 are MDHEN and SYDVKM. This CDR3 has 17 residues. The CDR3 DNA reads as TGTGCCAGCAGTTTACTTCAGGGGCTGTCTGGGGCCAACGTCCTGACTTTC. Residues: CASSLLQGLSGANVLTF.